The rows below give T cell receptor beta chains drawn from one sample of a study of OX40 agonist ivuxolimab in advanced cancers. Sequencing was performed with immunoSEQ multiplex PCR; in TCRdb, only in-frame clones are kept and a portion is missing. This table has 80,000 or so clones, 90% appearing once. Sample: CD4+ or CD8+ T cells sorted from blood, taken in a trial of the OX40 agonist ivuxolimab. These receptors all come from an adult with an advanced solid tumor such as melanoma, head and neck, liver or kidney cancer. Both conserved end residues are part of each CDR3. D genes are given only for firm matches. Rows give clone size only sometimes, using once, few, many, or a class for an expanded clone.

J gene,CDR3 length,D gene,V gene,clone size,CDR3 DNA,CDR3 protein
TRBJ1-2,14,NA,TRBV7-2,NA,TGTGCCAGCAGCCTACACGGGGCTCTGGGCGACTACACCTTC,CASSLHGALGDYTF
TRBJ2-7,12,TRBD1,TRBV28,NA,TGTGCCAGCGACAGGGGGTCCTACGAGCAGTACTTC,CASDRGSYEQYF
TRBJ1-5,13,NA,TRBV19,NA,TGTGCCAGTAGTATAGGGGGACTGCAGCCCCAGCATTTT,CASSIGGLQPQHF
TRBJ2-1,16,NA,TRBV27,NA,TGTGCCAGCAGTTTTTCTCAGGGAGAACCCTACAATGAGCAGTTCTTC,CASSFSQGEPYNEQFF
TRBJ2-3,17,NA,TRBV5-1,NA,TGCGCCAGCAGCTTGGCTCCCCCTGGCGACGCCACAGATACGCAGTATTTT,CASSLAPPGDATDTQYF
TRBJ2-3,14,NA,TRBV11-3,NA,TGTGCCAGCAGCTTAACCCAGGAGGGGGATACGCAGTATTTT,CASSLTQEGDTQYF
TRBJ2-3,16,TRBD2,TRBV5-4,NA,TGTGCCAGCAGCACCCGACTAGCGGGAAACACAGATACGCAGTATTTT,CASSTRLAGNTDTQYF
TRBJ1-1,14,TRBD1,TRBV4-2,NA,TGTGCCAGCAGCCCGTACAGGGGCAACACTGAAGCTTTCTTT,CASSPYRGNTEAFF
TRBJ1-2,15,NA,TRBV5-4,NA,TGTGCCAGCAGCTTGGGGAACCTGGGGAAGTCTGGCTACACCTTC,CASSLGNLGKSGYTF
TRBJ1-3,16,NA,TRBV10-2,NA,TGCGCCAGCAGTGTAGGGTTGCCTACCTCTGGAAACACCATATATTTT,CASSVGLPTSGNTIYF
TRBJ2-6,15,NA,TRBV5-1,NA,TGCGCCAGCAGCTTGCGACTCGAGGGGGCCAACGTCCTGACTTTC,CASSLRLEGANVLTF
TRBJ2-7,14,NA,TRBV6-5,few,TGTGCCAGCAGTTTTAGCGGTCGGGGCTACGAGCAGTACTTC,CASSFSGRGYEQYF
TRBJ2-7,14,NA,TRBV28,NA,TGTGCCAGCAGTTTAGGCCAGGGGCGGAGGGAGCAGTACTTC,CASSLGQGRREQYF
TRBJ1-5,17,NA,TRBV10-3,NA,TGTGCCATCAGTGAGTCAAGGGGTCCCGGCACAAATCAGCCCCAGCATTTT,CAISESRGPGTNQPQHF
TRBJ2-3,13,NA,TRBV5-6,NA,TGTGCCAGCGGGGGGTTTAGCACAGATACGCAGTATTTT,CASGGFSTDTQYF
TRBJ2-7,14,TRBD1,TRBV7-8,NA,TGTGCCAGCAGCCTCAGGACAGGGGGGTACGAGCAGTACTTC,CASSLRTGGYEQYF
TRBJ2-7,16,TRBD2,TRBV7-2,once,TGTGCCAGCAGCTTAGAAGGGGCTAGCGGGGCCTACGAGCAGTACTTC,CASSLEGASGAYEQYF
TRBJ2-2,17,TRBD2,TRBV7-9,NA,TGTGCCAGCAGCTTCGGTAGCGGGAGTTCGCACACCGGGGAGCTGTTTTTT,CASSFGSGSSHTGELFF
TRBJ1-2,16,TRBD1,TRBV28,few,TGTGCCAGCAGTTTCCCTCGACAGGGGGAAGGCTATGGCTACACCTTC,CASSFPRQGEGYGYTF
TRBJ2-3,16,TRBD2,TRBV19,NA,TGTGCCAGTAGTATGGCTAGCGGGAGTTCAGGGGATACGCAGTATTTT,CASSMASGSSGDTQYF
TRBJ2-3,13,NA,TRBV10-3,NA,TGTGCCATCAGTAGCCGGGAGACAGATACGCAGTATTTT,CAISSRETDTQYF
TRBJ2-3,11,NA,TRBV14,NA,TGTGCCAGCGGCCGCCAAGATACGCAGTATTTT,CASGRQDTQYF
TRBJ2-5,12,NA,TRBV7-2,NA,TGTGCCAGCAGCCCCAGTGGAGAGACCCAGTACTTC,CASSPSGETQYF
TRBJ2-7,14,TRBD2,TRBV6-5,NA,TGTGCCAGCAGTTACCAGCGGGGGACCTACGAGCAGTACTTC,CASSYQRGTYEQYF
TRBJ2-5,11,NA,TRBV7-9,NA,TGTGCCAGCACCCTGGGGGAGACCCAGTACTTC,CASTLGETQYF
TRBJ2-2,16,NA,TRBV12-5,NA,TGTGCTAGTGGTTTGGTACTAAGTGGCGACGCCGGGGAGCTGTTTTTT,CASGLVLSGDAGELFF
TRBJ2-7,17,TRBD1,TRBV4-2,NA,TGTGCCAGCAGCCAAGATAAAGGGACAGGGGGGTACTACGAGCAGTACTTC,CASSQDKGTGGYYEQYF
TRBJ1-2,14,NA,TRBV19,NA,TGTGCCAGTAGTATAGATCTACAGGGTGGCGGCTACACCTTC,CASSIDLQGGGYTF
TRBJ2-3,17,NA,TRBV11-3,NA,TGTGCCAGCAGCTTAGTGCTAGGAGGAGTGGGCACAGATACGCAGTATTTT,CASSLVLGGVGTDTQYF
TRBJ1-1,13,NA,TRBV6-5,NA,TGTGCCAGCAGTGAAATGAGAAGATATGAAGCTTTCTTT,CASSEMRRYEAFF
TRBJ1-1,14,NA,TRBV9,NA,TGTGCCAGCAGCGTAGGGACAGAAACCACTGAAGCTTTCTTT,CASSVGTETTEAFF
TRBJ2-1,18,NA,TRBV12-5,NA,TGTGCTAGTGGTTTGGTACTGCTAGCTGATAGCTCCTACAATGAGCAGTTCTTC,CASGLVLLADSSYNEQFF
TRBJ2-7,15,NA,TRBV11-3,NA,TGTGCCAGCAGCCCCGGGGGACAGAGGTCCTACGAGCAGTACTTC,CASSPGGQRSYEQYF
TRBJ1-4,16,NA,TRBV28,NA,TGTGCCAGCAGTTTTCTAGCCGGGGGTGGAAATGAAAAACTGTTTTTT,CASSFLAGGGNEKLFF
TRBJ1-1,14,NA,TRBV2,NA,TGTGCCAGCAGTGTAACGGTTTCAGGGACTGAAGCTTTCTTT,CASSVTVSGTEAFF
TRBJ2-5,13,NA,TRBV11-2,NA,TGTGCCAGCAGCTTAGGGAGGGAAGAGACCCAGTACTTC,CASSLGREETQYF
TRBJ1-1,14,NA,TRBV11-3,once,TGTGCCAGTGGTCCGGCTGGGACGGGAACTGAAGCTTTCTTT,CASGPAGTGTEAFF
TRBJ1-2,16,NA,TRBV6-1,NA,TGTGCCAGCAGTGTTCACAGGGTAGATTCTAACTATGGCTACACCTTC,CASSVHRVDSNYGYTF
TRBJ2-7,16,TRBD2,TRBV13,NA,TGTGCCAGCAGCTGGGGACTAGCGGAAAGCCTTTACGAGCAGTACTTC,CASSWGLAESLYEQYF
TRBJ2-3,16,NA,TRBV28,NA,TGTGCCAGCAGTGGGGGCCGCAGGGTGGGTAGGGATACGCAGTATTTT,CASSGGRRVGRDTQYF
TRBJ1-4,15,TRBD1,TRBV19,NA,TGTGCCAGTAGTAACCGGGGGCAGGGGGCTGAAAAACTGTTTTTT,CASSNRGQGAEKLFF